This T cell receptor beta chain was sequenced during a study of cytomegalovirus exposure and HLA in healthy donors. PCR primers comprised 60 Vbeta and 13 Jbeta primers. Produced via immunoSEQ multiplex PCR; TCRdb's table is partial and in-frame only. This sample has about 140,000 clones; 70% to 85% occur once, and the top ten carry 1.4% to 1.5%. This CDR3 spans 14 amino acids. Germline CDR1 is MNHNS and CDR2 is SASEGT. The J segment lost 2 bases and the V segment lost 7 bases, leaving 5 bases of the junction unmatched. The V and J genes are TRBV6-1 and TRBJ1-5; TRBD1 matches at 7 bases. This clonotype originated in a young man in good health and CMV-seropositive. Specimen: PBMCs. CDR3 region: CASTPGQGNQPQHF. CDR3 in DNA: TGTGCCAGCACTCCAGGACAGGGCAATCAGCCCCAGCATTTT.